These 31 T cell receptor beta chains came from one sample sequenced in a study of T-cell reconstitution after alpha-beta-depleted transplantation in children. A TCRbeta library incorporating unique molecular identifiers was prepared. MiXCR, applied by TCRdb to the PCR reads, yields one record per CDR3 protein. The sample yields some 550,000 distinct CDR3 sequences, about 23% seen once. The sample was PBMCs, mostly from graft donor cells, taken 360 days after TCRalphabeta/CD19-depleted stem cell transplant. The source of these receptors is a boy in the first two years of life who had a stem cell transplant for acute myeloid leukemia, so the T cells may come from the graft donor.

This clonotype was detected only a few times. The CDR3 DNA reads as TGTGCCAGCAGTTACCCGGGACAGGGCAAAGAGCAGTACTTC. Its protein is CASSYPGQGKEQYF. This chain links TRBV6-5 with TRBJ2-7, with 9 positions matching TRBD1. The CDR3 length is 14 residues. The V gene's germline CDR1 is MNHEY and CDR2 SVGAGI. The V segment lost 2 bases and the J segment 7 bases; nucleotides outside the gene matches: 6.

The chain links TRBV25-1 to TRBJ2-7; 8 bases are shared with TRBD1. The V and J ends lost 1 base and 2 bases, in that order; junction bases with no gene match: 10. The CDR3 length is 17 residues. CDR1 is MGHDK and CDR2 is SYGVNS in the germline V gene. CDR3 residues: CASSEFGGSGGTYEQYF. The CDR3 bases are TGTGCCAGCAGTGAATTCGGAGGGTCAGGGGGCACCTACGAGCAGTACTTC.

The chain combines TRBV7-9 with TRBJ2-5; 8 nucleotides line up with TRBD2. The J segment lost 4 bases and the V segment lost 2 bases, leaving 9 bases of the junction unmatched. This CDR3 contains 16 residues. Germline lookup yields CDR1 SEHNR and CDR2 FQNEAQ (reference sequence). The CDR3 region is CASSLSFMLAGETQYF. For the CDR3, the DNA is TGTGCCAGCAGCTTATCCTTCATGCTAGCGGGAGAGACCCAGTACTTC. The variable domain in full, with the rest retrieved from reference TRBV7-9 and TRBJ2-5, is DTGVSQNPRHKITKRGQNVTFRCDPISEHNRLYWYRQTLGQGPEFLTYFQNEAQLEKSRLLSDRFSAERPKGSFSTLEIQRTEQGDSAMYLCASSLSFMLAGETQYFGPGTRLLVL.

This clonotype showed up many times. The chain recombines TRBV25-1 with TRBJ2-7; TRBD2 agrees at 8 bases. Germline V gene data show CDR1 as MGHDK and CDR2 as SYGVNS. The junction had 4 bases not matched to a gene; V was cut back by 3 bases and J by 0 bases. The CDR3 is 15 amino acids. In DNA form, the CDR3 reads TGTGCCAGCAGTGATAGCGGGGAACCCTCCTACGAGCAGTACTTC. It is translated as CASSDSGEPSYEQYF.

This clonotype was counted ten times or more. The J gene is TRBJ2-7, the V gene TRBV2; 9 positions agree with TRBD1. The CDR3 has 14 amino acids. Losses at the gene ends were 1 base for V and 6 bases for J; bases not matched to a gene: 4. The V gene's germline CDR1 is SNHLY and CDR2 FYNNEI. The CDR3 is CASSEEQGASEQYV. CDR3 DNA sequence: TGTGCCAGCAGTGAAGAACAGGGGGCGAGCGAGCAGTACGTC.

This clonotype was picked up a small number of times. This chain connects TRBV12-3 or TRBV12-4 to TRBJ2-7; D is perhaps TRBD1 (6 bases). Deletions cut 1 base from V and 3 bases from J, with 13 bases between. The CDR3 runs to 15 residues. CDR3 DNA: TGTGCCAGCAGTTTAGGAGCAGGGGTTGGCTACGAGCAGTACTTC. Encoded protein: CASSLGAGVGYEQYF.

The chain joins TRBV12-3 or TRBV12-4 to TRBJ2-5; 12 nucleotides align to TRBD2. The J segment lost 5 bases and the V segment lost 5 bases, leaving 6 bases of the junction unmatched. This CDR3 has 15 residues. The CDR3 is CASSASGGAVETQYF. The DNA of the CDR3 is TGTGCCAGCAGTGCTAGCGGGGGGGCCGTGGAGACCCAGTACTTC.

This chain connects TRBV12-3 or TRBV12-4 to TRBJ1-5; possible D gene TRBD1, 6 bases. This CDR3 contains 13 residues. Trimming pared 6 bases from V and 1 base from J, leaving 7 bases between. The CDR3 here is CASRGHSNQPQHF. The CDR3 DNA reads as TGTGCCAGCAGGGGACACAGCAATCAGCCCCAGCATTTT.

This clonotype was detected a few times. The V and J genes are TRBV7-8 and TRBJ2-4; D might be TRBD1 or TRBD2, each matching 6 bases. The CDR3 runs to 16 residues. The germline V and J ends were trimmed by 4 bases and 0 bases, with 13 bases remaining between them. CDR1 and CDR2 (germline): SGHVS, FQNEAQ. CDR3 in amino acids: CASSSRDTLAKNIQYF. Written as DNA, the CDR3 is TGTGCCAGCAGCTCGCGGGACACGCTAGCCAAAAACATTCAGTACTTC.

This clonotype was detected only a few times. The V gene is TRBV6-2 or TRBV6-3, the J gene TRBJ2-7, with 7 bases matching TRBD2. The junction had 12 bases not matched to a gene; V was cut back by 6 bases and J by 4 bases. Germline CDR1 reads MNHEY; CDR2 reads SVGEGT. The CDR3 has 15 amino acids. CDR3 nucleotides: TGTGCCAGCAGATCACCCTGGGGGGGATTGTACGAGCAGTACTTC. It is translated as CASRSPWGGLYEQYF.

Ten or more counts support this clonotype. J is TRBJ2-7 and V is TRBV7-9; D is undetermined. Between the trimmed V and J ends, which lost 2 bases and 0 bases, there was a span of 8 bases. This CDR3 has 14 residues. CDR1 and CDR2 (germline): SEHNR, FQNEAQ (reference sequence). In DNA, the CDR3 is TGTGCCAGCAGCTTAACGGGCAGCTCCTACGAGCAGTACGTC. Its protein product is CASSLTGSSYEQYV.

This clonotype was recorded at least ten times. V gene TRBV6-5 combines with J gene TRBJ1-1; 7 bases map to TRBD1. With V trimmed by 6 bases and J by 2 bases, 6 bases remained unmatched. Germline CDR1 and CDR2: MNHEY and SVGAGI. The CDR3 length is 14 residues. CDR3 residues: CASSQDRPNTEAFF. Here the CDR3 DNA reads TGTGCCAGCAGCCAGGACAGGCCAAACACTGAAGCTTTCTTT.

This clonotype was counted a few times. This chain connects TRBV20-1 to TRBJ2-5; D ambiguous. Per the germline V gene, CDR1 is DFQATT and CDR2 is SNEGSKA (reference sequence). Between the trimmed V and J ends, which lost 2 bases and 2 bases, there was a span of 6 bases. The CDR3 is made up of 12 amino acids. In DNA, the CDR3 is TGCAGTGCTAGATTAAGTCAAGAGACCCAGTACTTC. This codes for CSARLSQETQYF.

In its sample, this clonotype was seen a few times. The chain carries TRBV15 and TRBJ2-4; 15 bases map to TRBD2. CDR1 is LNHNV and CDR2 is YYDKDF in the germline V gene (reference sequence). Germline trimming cut 1 base from V and 8 bases from J; bases unmatched to any gene: 6. The CDR3 has 17 amino acids. CDR3 residues: CATSRAVGLAGGDIQYF. CDR3 DNA sequence: TGTGCCACCAGCAGAGCGGTAGGACTAGCGGGGGGGGACATTCAGTACTTC.

This clonotype was detected only a few times. This sequence joins TRBV9 and TRBJ1-1, with D maybe TRBD1 (6 bases). CDR1 SGDLS and CDR2 YYNGEE come from the germline V gene. The germline V and J ends were trimmed by 1 base and 1 base, with 14 bases remaining between them. The CDR3 is 16 amino acids. CDR3 residues: CASSVKGGDWNTEAFF. In DNA form, the CDR3 reads TGTGCCAGCAGCGTAAAGGGGGGTGACTGGAACACTGAAGCTTTCTTT.

This clonotype was found many times. V and J are TRBV10-2 and TRBJ2-3, with 14 bases aligning to TRBD2. Per germline, CDR1 WSHSY and CDR2 SAAADI. The CDR3 is 16 amino acids. V shed 6 bases and J 1 base; nucleotides not matched to a gene: 3. CDR3 DNA sequence: TGCGCCAGCAGGATGACTAGCGGGGGGGGCACAGATACGCAGTATTTT. This gives the protein CASRMTSGGGTDTQYF.

This clonotype was seen at least ten times. V is TRBV6-2 or TRBV6-3 and J is TRBJ1-4; D is uncertain. The CDR3 covers 13 residues. Trimming left V 2 bases short and J 8 bases short, with 9 bases between. In germline, CDR1 is MNHEY, CDR2 SVGEGT. The CDR3 sequence is CASSYLQREKLFF. The CDR3 region has the DNA TGTGCCAGCAGTTACCTTCAGAGGGAAAAACTGTTTTTT.

This clonotype was observed a few times. This rearrangement joins TRBV11-2 to TRBJ1-1; 7 bases agree with TRBD1. This CDR3 is built from 16 residues. Trimming took 2 bases from V and 1 from J; bases not matched to a gene: 7. Germline CDR1 reads SGHAT; CDR2 reads FQNNGV. CDR3 sequence (DNA): TGTGCCAGCAGCTTAAGCCGTGGGACAGCGAACACTGAAGCTTTCTTT. The encoded protein is CASSLSRGTANTEAFF.

In this sample, this clonotype turned up a few times. V usage is TRBV6-5 and J usage is TRBJ2-1, with D possibly called TRBD1 or TRBD2 (5 bases each). Germline V gene data show CDR1 as MNHEY and CDR2 as SVGAGI. The CDR3 spans 18 residues. V lost 0 bases and J 7 bases, leaving 22 bases between the germline ends. The CDR3 region is CASSYSRGKGLSRNEQFF. The CDR3 DNA follows: TGTGCCAGCAGTTACTCGAGGGGCAAGGGCCTTAGTAGAAATGAGCAGTTCTTC.

This clonotype was recorded many times. This rearrangement joins TRBV5-1 to TRBJ2-1, with 7 bases matching TRBD1. CDR3 length: 15 amino acids. The junction had 7 bases not matched to a gene; V was cut back by 5 bases and J by 2 bases. Germline assignment: CDR1 SGHRS and CDR2 YFSETQ. CDR3 sequence: CASRKDRVPYNEQFF. CDR3 bases: TGCGCCAGCAGGAAAGACAGGGTTCCCTACAATGAGCAGTTCTTC. The full variable domain, with the rest looked up from reference TRBV5-1 and TRBJ2-1, is KAGVTQTPRYLIKTRGQQVTLSCSPISGHRSVSWYQQTPGQGLQFLFEYFSETQRNKGNFPGRFSGRQFSNSRSEMNVSTLELGDSALYLCASRKDRVPYNEQFFGPGTRLTVL.

The V and J genes are TRBV20-1 and TRBJ1-2, with unresolved D. Looked up from germline, CDR1 is DFQATT and CDR2 is SNEGSKA (reference sequence). The V end was cut by 1 base, the J end by 2 bases, with 8 bases between. This CDR3 has 13 amino acids. This CDR3 reads CSARGPRNYGYTF. The CDR3 nucleotides read TGCAGTGCTAGAGGGCCAAGAAACTATGGCTACACCTTC.

The gene calls are TRBV7-9 and TRBJ2-1; D call uncertain. The V end lost 3 bases, the J end lost 4 bases, and 13 bases lay between the germline ends. The germline CDR1 and CDR2 sequences are SEHNR and FQNEAQ (reference sequence). There are 15 residues in the CDR3. The CDR3 spells CASSLSLDHYNEQFF. CDR3 nucleotides: TGTGCCAGCAGCTTGAGCCTTGACCATTACAATGAGCAGTTCTTC.

This clonotype was observed a few times. The V call is TRBV15, the J call TRBJ2-5, with 12 bases fitting TRBD1. CDR3 length equals 15 residues. Trimming cost V 7 bases and J 5 bases; bases outside gene matches: 8. Germline loops: CDR1 LNHNV, CDR2 YYDKDF (reference sequence). CDR3 sequence: CATTPRDRGLETQYF. In DNA form, the CDR3 reads TGTGCCACCACCCCCCGGGACAGGGGGCTGGAGACCCAGTACTTC.

The rearrangement uses TRBV5-1 and TRBJ2-5; D may be TRBD1 (5 bases). Between the trimmed V and J ends, which lost 0 bases and 1 base, there was a span of 7 bases. This CDR3 is built from 14 residues. Germline-derived CDR1 and CDR2 are SGHRS and YFSETQ. The CDR3 DNA sequence: TGCGCCAGCAGCTTGGGGGGCACCCAAGAGACCCAGTACTTC. Residues: CASSLGGTQETQYF.

For this clonotype: With a much larger clone just one base away, this may be a read error. V is TRBV18 and J is TRBJ2-2; perhaps TRBD1 as D (6 bases). The CDR3 runs 13 residues. V gave up 8 bases and J gave up 1 base, with 8 bases separating them. Germline values: CDR1 KGHSH, CDR2 LQKENI. CDR3 coding DNA: TGTGCCAGCCTGACAGGGAACACCGGGGAGCTGTTTTTT. Amino acid sequence: CASLTGNTGELFF. The entire variable domain, with the rest obtained from reference TRBV18 and TRBJ2-2, is as follows: NAGVMQNPRHLVRRRGQEARLRCSPMKGHSHVYWYRQLPEEGLKFMVYLQKENIIDESGMPKERFSAEFPKEGPSILRIQQVVRGDSAAYFCASLTGNTGELFFGEGSRLTVL.

The chain recombines TRBV20-1 with TRBJ2-3; TRBD2 agrees at 12 bases. From germline, CDR1 is DFQATT and CDR2 SNEGSKA (reference sequence). The junction had 3 bases not matched to a gene; V was cut back by 5 bases and J by 0 bases. The CDR3 is made up of 15 amino acids. The CDR3 nucleotides read TGCAGTGCTTGGACTAGCGGGGATAGCACAGATACGCAGTATTTT. Translation gives CSAWTSGDSTDTQYF.

The gene calls are TRBV20-1 and TRBJ1-5; TRBD1 is a possible D gene (6 bases). Trimming pared 8 bases from V and 6 bases from J, leaving 14 bases between. The CDR3 contains 12 residues. The germline V gene has CDR1 DFQATT and CDR2 SNEGSKA (reference sequence). The CDR3 DNA sequence: TGCAGTATCGGGGACATCGGTCAGCCCCAGCATTTT. It codes for CSIGDIGQPQHF.

This clonotype was detected many times. The chain uses TRBV29-1 and TRBJ1-1; D is possibly TRBD1 (5 bases). The CDR3 runs to 13 residues. V was clipped by 1 base and J by 6 bases, with 12 bases between them. Germline V gives CDR1 SQVTM, CDR2 ANQGSEA. The CDR3 nucleotides are TGCAGCGTTGAAGGACCGACAGCGGCTGAAGCTTTCTTT. This translates into CSVEGPTAAEAFF.

This clonotype was observed at least ten times. The chain has TRBV29-1 and TRBJ1-1; 7 bases fit TRBD1. V shed 7 bases, J shed 6 bases, and the junction held 5 bases outside the gene matches. Germline V CDR1 and CDR2: SQVTM, ANQGSEA. The CDR3 loop spans 11 amino acids. The CDR3 protein is CSAGDRSEAFF. CDR3 nucleotides: TGCAGCGCGGGGGACAGATCTGAAGCTTTCTTT.

V usage is TRBV29-1 and J usage is TRBJ1-1; D remains unclear. CDR3 length: 11 amino acids. Germline-derived CDR1 and CDR2 are SQVTM and ANQGSEA. With 7 bases removed from V and 0 bases from J, the gap between germline ends came to 6 bases. The CDR3 loop is CSGRMNTEAFF. The CDR3, as DNA: TGCAGCGGACGCATGAACACTGAAGCTTTCTTT. Using reference TRBV29-1 and TRBJ1-1 for the parts outside the CDR3, the full variable domain is SAVISQKPSRDICQRGTSLTIQCQVDSQVTMMFWYRQQPGQSLTLIATANQGSEATYESGFVIDKFPISRPNLTFSTLTVSNMSPEDSSIYLCSGRMNTEAFFGQGTRLTVV.

This clonotype was detected many times. The rearrangement links TRBV19 to TRBJ2-7, with a possible D match to TRBD1 (6 bases). Looked up from germline, CDR1 is LNHDA and CDR2 is SQIVND (reference sequence). Trimming removed 6 bases at V and 0 bases at J, with 12 bases between. CDR3 length: 14 amino acids. In DNA form, the CDR3 reads TGTGCCAGTAGGAAAAGACAGGACTCCTACGAGCAGTACTTC. This translates into CASRKRQDSYEQYF.